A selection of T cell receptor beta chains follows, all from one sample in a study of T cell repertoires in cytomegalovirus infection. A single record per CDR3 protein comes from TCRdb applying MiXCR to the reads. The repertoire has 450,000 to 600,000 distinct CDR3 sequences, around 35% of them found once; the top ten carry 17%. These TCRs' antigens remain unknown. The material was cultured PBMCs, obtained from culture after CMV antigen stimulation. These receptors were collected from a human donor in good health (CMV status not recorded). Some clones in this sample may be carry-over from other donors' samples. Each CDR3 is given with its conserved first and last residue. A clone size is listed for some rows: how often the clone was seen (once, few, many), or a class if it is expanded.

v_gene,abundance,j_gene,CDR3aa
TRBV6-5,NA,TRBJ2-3,CASSRGLYTDTQYF
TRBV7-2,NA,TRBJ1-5,CASSPGGQGNQPQHF
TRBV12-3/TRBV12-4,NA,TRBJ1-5,CASREQVNQPQHF
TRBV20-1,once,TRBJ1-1,CSARAVDPGTEAFF
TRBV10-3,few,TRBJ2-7,CAISDPAQTGSYEQYF
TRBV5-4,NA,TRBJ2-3,CASSLEGGRAGDTQYF
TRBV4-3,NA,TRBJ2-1,CASSQEPRLAEQFF
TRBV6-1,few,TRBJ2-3,CASNEGLSTDTQYF
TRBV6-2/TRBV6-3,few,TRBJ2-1,CASSGRLRARFDNEQFF
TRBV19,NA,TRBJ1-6,CASSIRATGTDNSPLHF
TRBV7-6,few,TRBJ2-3,CASSANLAGVDTQYF
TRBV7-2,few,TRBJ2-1,CASSLGTGRLDEQFF
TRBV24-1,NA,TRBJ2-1,CATSLAGGSGNEQFF
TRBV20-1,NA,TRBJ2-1,CSARNSGADYNEQFF
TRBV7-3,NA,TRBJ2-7,CASSLDPDRAYEQYF
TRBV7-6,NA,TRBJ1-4,CASSSLPGQHNEKLFF
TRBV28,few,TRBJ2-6,CASSLYGGDSGANVLTF
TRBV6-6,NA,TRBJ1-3,CASSYSNGDASGNTIYF
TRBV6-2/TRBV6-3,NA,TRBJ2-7,CASSYSTGRGEQYF
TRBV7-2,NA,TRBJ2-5,CASSPWETQYF
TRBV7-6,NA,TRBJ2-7,CASSSSGGSSSLVTYEQYF